A selection of T cell receptor beta chains follows, all from one sample in a study of blood T cell repertoires in COVID-19. Using immunoSEQ multiplex PCR, the repertoire was profiled, and TCRdb retains in-frame clones only, with some absent. The repertoire has approximately 300,000 clones, around 87% of them found once; the top ten carry 3.5% to 5%. Sequenced input: PBMCs or T cells enriched from blood (not recorded which). The source is a woman between 18 and 29 years old with acute COVID-19. Both conserved end residues are part of each CDR3. D genes are given only for firm matches. Clone size is given for some rows only: seen once, a few or many times, or a class if the clone is expanded.

d_gene,j_gene,v_gene,abundance,CDR3nt,CDR3aa
TRBD2,TRBJ2-7,TRBV27,.,TGTGCCAGCAGCTGGACTAGCGGGAGAGGCGAGCAGTACTTC,CASSWTSGRGEQYF
TRBD2,TRBJ2-5,TRBV4-1,.,TGCGCCAGCAGCCCGGAACTAGCGGGAGTCGGGACCCAGTACTTC,CASSPELAGVGTQYF
TRBD2,TRBJ2-2,TRBV29-1,.,TGCAGCGTTGAAGGGCTAGCGGGAGCGGGGGGGACCGGGGAGCTGTTTTTT,CSVEGLAGAGGTGELFF
TRBD1,TRBJ2-6,TRBV4-2,.,TGTGCCAGCAGCCAAGGGACAGGCCCTTCTGGGGCCAACGTCCTGACTTTC,CASSQGTGPSGANVLTF
.,TRBJ2-1,TRBV6-1,.,TGTGCCAGCAGTGAACGGGGTGAGCAGTTCTTC,CASSERGEQFF
.,TRBJ2-5,TRBV3-1/TRBV3-2,.,TGTGCCAGCAGTTTAAGCGGTGAAGAGACCCAGTACTTC,CASSLSGEETQYF
TRBD1,TRBJ2-7,TRBV6-5,.,TGTGCCAGCAGTTACTCTATAGGGACAGAGACCTACGAGCAGTACTTC,CASSYSIGTETYEQYF
TRBD1,TRBJ1-1,TRBV9,.,TGTGCCAGCAGCGCCCAAGACAGGGGAGCTTTCTTT,CASSAQDRGAFF
TRBD2,TRBJ2-4,TRBV2,.,TGTGCCAGCAGTGCATCACTAGCGGCCAAAAACATTCAGTACTTC,CASSASLAAKNIQYF
TRBD2,TRBJ2-7,TRBV28,.,TGTGCCAGCAATCGACTAGCGGGAACGAACGAGCAGTACTTC,CASNRLAGTNEQYF
.,TRBJ1-6,TRBV5-8,.,TGTGCCAGCAGCTTGTCTCCCGGCAGGAGGACCTATAATTCACCCCTCCACTTT,CASSLSPGRRTYNSPLHF
TRBD1,TRBJ2-1,TRBV24-1,.,TGTGCCACCAGTGATTCGGCAAGGACAGGGTGGTATGGTGAGCAGTTCTTC,CATSDSARTGWYGEQFF
TRBD1,TRBJ2-3,TRBV19,.,TGTGCCAGCGCCCCCGGGACAGGGGTTACAGATACGCAGTATTTT,CASAPGTGVTDTQYF
TRBD2,TRBJ2-4,TRBV4-2,.,TGTGCCAGCAGCCAACAAGGGACTAGCGGGAGCAGAAACATTCAGTACTTC,CASSQQGTSGSRNIQYF
.,TRBJ1-1,TRBV4-1,few,TGCGCCAGCAGCGGGCTCTTCTTGGGGAACACTGAAGCTTTCTTT,CASSGLFLGNTEAFF
.,TRBJ2-7,TRBV6-5,.,TGTGCCAGCACCACAGAGACCCAGCAGTACTTC,CASTTETQQYF
TRBD2,TRBJ2-7,TRBV10-3,.,TGTGCCATCAGTGCGGGGACTAGCGGGACCTACGAGCAGTACTTC,CAISAGTSGTYEQYF
.,TRBJ2-2,TRBV30,few,TGTGCCTGGAGTCCTATCACCGGGGAGCTGTTTTTT,CAWSPITGELFF
TRBD1,TRBJ1-5,TRBV4-2,.,TGTGCCAGCAGCCAAGAGGACAGGGCTGGACAGCCCCAGCATTTT,CASSQEDRAGQPQHF
TRBD1,TRBJ1-5,TRBV28,.,TGTGCCAGCAGTTCCCCTGGGGACAGGGAGGGACAGCCCCAGCATTTT,CASSSPGDREGQPQHF
.,TRBJ2-2,TRBV28,.,TGTGCCAGCAGTGTCAGGGGCTGGCGTGGGGCCGGGGAGCTGTTTTTT,CASSVRGWRGAGELFF
.,TRBJ2-7,TRBV7-6,.,TGTGCCAGCAGCCCAGGCCTAAACGAACACTACGAGCAGTACTTC,CASSPGLNEHYEQYF
TRBD2,TRBJ2-3,TRBV2,.,TGTGCCAGCAGTGTGCCGGGACTAGCGGGAGGTGACACAGATACGCAGTATTTT,CASSVPGLAGGDTDTQYF
TRBD1,TRBJ1-4,TRBV29-1,.,TGCAGCGTTGGGACAGGGAAGAGGGAAAAACTGTTTTTT,CSVGTGKREKLFF
TRBD1,TRBJ2-1,TRBV28,once,TGTGCCAGCGGACAGGATAGAAATGAGCAGTTCTTC,CASGQDRNEQFF
.,TRBJ1-5,TRBV7-2,.,TGTGCCAGCAGCTTAGCCCAGGGACTCAATCAGCCCCAGCATTTT,CASSLAQGLNQPQHF
TRBD2,TRBJ2-3,TRBV9,once,TGTGCCAGCAGTGCCGGGACTAGCGGCACAGATACGCAGTATTTT,CASSAGTSGTDTQYF
.,TRBJ2-7,TRBV29-1,.,TGCAGCGTTGGCGCCTACGAGCAGTACTTC,CSVGAYEQYF
.,TRBJ2-2,TRBV7-3,.,TGTGCCAGCAGCTTTTTAGGGGTCCTGAACACCGGGGAGCTGTTTTTT,CASSFLGVLNTGELFF
TRBD2,TRBJ2-3,TRBV24-1,.,TGTGCCACCAGTGATTTAGCGGGAAGGGGCACAGATACGCAGTATTTT,CATSDLAGRGTDTQYF
TRBD1,TRBJ1-5,TRBV18,.,TGTGCCAGCTCACCACAGGGCTCCGGGACAGGAAATCAGCCCCAGCATTTT,CASSPQGSGTGNQPQHF
.,TRBJ1-2,TRBV27,.,TGTGCCAGCAGCCGGCAGTATTCAGGGAATGGCTACACCTTC,CASSRQYSGNGYTF
.,TRBJ1-3,TRBV5-6,few,TGTGCCAGCAGCTCCGGCCACAGGGACACCATATATTTT,CASSSGHRDTIYF
TRBD2,TRBJ2-7,TRBV18,.,TGTGCCAGCTCACCACCGGGACTAGCGGCCCTAAAGGGCTCCTACGAGCAGTACTTC,CASSPPGLAALKGSYEQYF